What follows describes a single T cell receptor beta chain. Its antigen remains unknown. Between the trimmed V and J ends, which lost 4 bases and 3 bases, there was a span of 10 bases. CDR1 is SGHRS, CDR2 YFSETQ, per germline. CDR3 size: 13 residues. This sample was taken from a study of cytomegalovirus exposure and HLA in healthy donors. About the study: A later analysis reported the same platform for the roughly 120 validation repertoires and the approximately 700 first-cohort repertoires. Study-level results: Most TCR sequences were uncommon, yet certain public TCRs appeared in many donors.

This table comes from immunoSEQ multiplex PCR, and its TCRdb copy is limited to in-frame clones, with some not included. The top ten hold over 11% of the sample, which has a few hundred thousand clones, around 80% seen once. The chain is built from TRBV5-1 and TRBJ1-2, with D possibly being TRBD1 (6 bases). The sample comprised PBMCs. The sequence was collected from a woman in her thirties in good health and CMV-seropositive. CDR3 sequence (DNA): TGCGCCAGCAGCCAGGACAGCGACTATGGCTACACCTTC. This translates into CASSQDSDYGYTF.